This T cell receptor (beta chain) emerged from a study of T cell responses to AZD1222 COVID-19 vaccine. Study outcomes and limitations: When two AZD1222 doses had been given, Spike-specific TCR breadth and depth rose. Just a handful of AZD1222 recipients tested seropositive at baseline. In the spike-specific TCR repertoire, nearly half reportedly target unmutated variant regions.

In its sample, this clone was seen once. The antigen is undetermined. The V gene lost 3 bases and the J gene lost 6 bases, with 9 bases spanning the gap. Germline loops: CDR1 DFQATT, CDR2 SNEGSKA (reference sequence). The CDR3 extends over 11 amino acids. Assay: immunoSEQ multiplex PCR; the TCRdb copy retains only in-frame clones and omits some. Found here are under 150,000 clones, about 92% of them singletons; the top ten hold about 3%. The TCR comes from an adult in good health. The chain uses TRBV20-1 and TRBJ2-7; D is uncertain. The material was peripheral blood, obtained on day 0 of AZD1222 vaccination. CDR3 amino acids: CSARTSVEQYF. The CDR3 DNA is TGCAGTGCTAGGACCTCGGTCGAGCAGTACTTC.